Listed below are T cell receptor beta chains from one sample, sequenced in a study of cytomegalovirus exposure and HLA in healthy donors. TCRdb's copy holds only in-frame clones and misses some; the assay was immunoSEQ multiplex PCR. The repertoire holds around 150,000 clones, with 82% as singletons. Sequencing was done on a sample of PBMCs. The source is a girl between 10 and 17 years old in good health and CMV-seropositive. The CDR3 runs from the conserved cysteine through the conserved F or W. The D gene is left open where the match is weak. The size entry is marked missing in some rows and otherwise reads once, few, many or a size class.

cdr3_aa: CASSWTGNFEAFF
j_call: TRBJ1-1
v_call: TRBV18
d_call: TRBD1
cdr3_length: 13
clone_size: NA

cdr3_aa: CASSSPDRAYNEQFF
j_call: TRBJ2-1
v_call: TRBV5-5
d_call: TRBD1
cdr3_length: 15
clone_size: NA

cdr3_aa: CASSFGSRTSADTQYF
j_call: TRBJ2-3
v_call: TRBV5-6
d_call: TRBD2
cdr3_length: 16
clone_size: NA

cdr3_aa: CASSSWDRGDYGYTF
j_call: TRBJ1-2
v_call: TRBV27
d_call: TRBD1
cdr3_length: 15
clone_size: NA

cdr3_aa: CASSSNQAPQETQYF
j_call: TRBJ2-5
v_call: TRBV5-6
d_call: NA
cdr3_length: 15
clone_size: NA

cdr3_aa: CASRDSTNTGELFF
j_call: TRBJ2-2
v_call: TRBV2
d_call: TRBD1
cdr3_length: 14
clone_size: NA

cdr3_aa: CASSRPDRVGYTF
j_call: TRBJ1-2
v_call: TRBV27
d_call: TRBD1
cdr3_length: 13
clone_size: NA

cdr3_aa: CASSPITAEAFF
j_call: TRBJ1-1
v_call: TRBV12-1
d_call: NA
cdr3_length: 12
clone_size: NA

cdr3_aa: CASSWTFTDTQYF
j_call: TRBJ2-3
v_call: TRBV2
d_call: NA
cdr3_length: 13
clone_size: NA

cdr3_aa: CASSVVLSGQGQGYTF
j_call: TRBJ1-2
v_call: TRBV9
d_call: NA
cdr3_length: 16
clone_size: NA

cdr3_aa: CASSSAAGDTQYF
j_call: TRBJ2-3
v_call: TRBV11-2
d_call: NA
cdr3_length: 13
clone_size: few

cdr3_aa: CASSQPPRDRDYCSGNTIYF
j_call: TRBJ1-3
v_call: TRBV21-1
d_call: NA
cdr3_length: 20
clone_size: NA

cdr3_aa: CASSSMGLTPEQYF
j_call: TRBJ2-7
v_call: TRBV7-2
d_call: NA
cdr3_length: 14
clone_size: NA

cdr3_aa: CACGIAGGHIGQFF
j_call: TRBJ2-1
v_call: TRBV11-2
d_call: TRBD2
cdr3_length: 14
clone_size: NA

cdr3_aa: CASSIALTGTSEYF
j_call: TRBJ2-5
v_call: TRBV13
d_call: TRBD2
cdr3_length: 14
clone_size: NA

cdr3_aa: CASSYLQGNFEAFF
j_call: TRBJ1-1
v_call: TRBV5-1
d_call: NA
cdr3_length: 14
clone_size: NA

cdr3_aa: CAWSVPAGLTGELFF
j_call: TRBJ2-2
v_call: TRBV30
d_call: NA
cdr3_length: 15
clone_size: NA

cdr3_aa: CASSRGLADSYEQYF
j_call: TRBJ2-7
v_call: TRBV6-6
d_call: TRBD2
cdr3_length: 15
clone_size: NA

cdr3_aa: CASRMVGQGTSNEQFF
j_call: TRBJ2-1
v_call: TRBV2
d_call: TRBD1
cdr3_length: 16
clone_size: NA

cdr3_aa: CASRPSTGLHGELFF
j_call: TRBJ2-2
v_call: TRBV28
d_call: NA
cdr3_length: 15
clone_size: NA

cdr3_aa: CASSLDFSEETQYF
j_call: TRBJ2-5
v_call: TRBV7-2
d_call: NA
cdr3_length: 14
clone_size: NA

cdr3_aa: CASSSTGELFF
j_call: TRBJ2-2
v_call: TRBV27
d_call: NA
cdr3_length: 11
clone_size: NA

cdr3_aa: CASSPRAGNQETQYF
j_call: TRBJ2-5
v_call: TRBV28
d_call: TRBD2
cdr3_length: 15
clone_size: NA

cdr3_aa: CASSVSGGLYNEQFF
j_call: TRBJ2-1
v_call: TRBV9
d_call: TRBD2
cdr3_length: 15
clone_size: once

cdr3_aa: CASSFKTNTGELFF
j_call: TRBJ2-2
v_call: TRBV7-6
d_call: NA
cdr3_length: 14
clone_size: NA

cdr3_aa: CASSLAPYAGYTF
j_call: TRBJ1-2
v_call: TRBV5-4
d_call: NA
cdr3_length: 13
clone_size: NA

cdr3_aa: CASSSGTGLTYEQYF
j_call: TRBJ2-7
v_call: TRBV5-1
d_call: TRBD1
cdr3_length: 15
clone_size: NA

cdr3_aa: CAVSPGGNTIYF
j_call: TRBJ1-3
v_call: TRBV7-6
d_call: NA
cdr3_length: 12
clone_size: NA

cdr3_aa: CASSAGLPGETEAFF
j_call: TRBJ1-1
v_call: TRBV27
d_call: NA
cdr3_length: 15
clone_size: NA

cdr3_aa: CASSEGAFDYGYTF
j_call: TRBJ1-2
v_call: TRBV10-2
d_call: NA
cdr3_length: 14
clone_size: NA

cdr3_aa: CASSSSALLYNEQFF
j_call: TRBJ2-1
v_call: TRBV6-5
d_call: NA
cdr3_length: 15
clone_size: few

cdr3_aa: CASSSHRVSTGIYGYTF
j_call: TRBJ1-2
v_call: TRBV7-8
d_call: NA
cdr3_length: 17
clone_size: NA

cdr3_aa: CATTSGGFGNTIYF
j_call: TRBJ1-3
v_call: TRBV7-9
d_call: NA
cdr3_length: 14
clone_size: NA

cdr3_aa: CASSLGTPRQETQYF
j_call: TRBJ2-5
v_call: TRBV5-1
d_call: NA
cdr3_length: 15
clone_size: NA

cdr3_aa: CASRWGGISSYEQYF
j_call: TRBJ2-7
v_call: TRBV2
d_call: TRBD2
cdr3_length: 15
clone_size: NA

cdr3_aa: CASSNPTRDGYTF
j_call: TRBJ1-2
v_call: TRBV28
d_call: NA
cdr3_length: 13
clone_size: NA

cdr3_aa: CASSLDRDSNQPQHF
j_call: TRBJ1-5
v_call: TRBV7-9
d_call: NA
cdr3_length: 15
clone_size: NA

cdr3_aa: CASNHRTMNTEAFF
j_call: TRBJ1-1
v_call: TRBV6-5
d_call: NA
cdr3_length: 14
clone_size: NA

cdr3_aa: CASSCVGEILKFYEQYF
j_call: TRBJ2-7
v_call: TRBV7-8
d_call: NA
cdr3_length: 17
clone_size: NA

cdr3_aa: CASSLSPVDTQYF
j_call: TRBJ2-3
v_call: TRBV7-6
d_call: NA
cdr3_length: 13
clone_size: NA

cdr3_aa: CASSFSAGGREGYTF
j_call: TRBJ1-2
v_call: TRBV5-4
d_call: TRBD1
cdr3_length: 15
clone_size: NA

cdr3_aa: CASSVQGTTSSGYTF
j_call: TRBJ1-2
v_call: TRBV2
d_call: TRBD1
cdr3_length: 15
clone_size: NA

cdr3_aa: CASSVGQAPGEQYF
j_call: TRBJ2-7
v_call: TRBV9
d_call: NA
cdr3_length: 14
clone_size: once

cdr3_aa: CASRGQGSYEQYF
j_call: TRBJ2-7
v_call: TRBV2
d_call: TRBD1
cdr3_length: 13
clone_size: NA

cdr3_aa: CASRGFQGQGLEKLFF
j_call: TRBJ1-4
v_call: TRBV25-1
d_call: TRBD1
cdr3_length: 16
clone_size: NA

cdr3_aa: CASSGSGAYNEQFF
j_call: TRBJ2-1
v_call: TRBV5-1
d_call: NA
cdr3_length: 14
clone_size: NA

cdr3_aa: CASRRQGDTGELFF
j_call: TRBJ2-2
v_call: TRBV6-4
d_call: TRBD1
cdr3_length: 14
clone_size: few

cdr3_aa: CASSLYSFNQPQHF
j_call: TRBJ1-5
v_call: TRBV28
d_call: NA
cdr3_length: 14
clone_size: once

cdr3_aa: CASSMGALYGYTF
j_call: TRBJ1-2
v_call: TRBV19
d_call: NA
cdr3_length: 13
clone_size: NA

cdr3_aa: CASSQWTGPYEQYF
j_call: TRBJ2-7
v_call: TRBV11-2
d_call: TRBD1
cdr3_length: 14
clone_size: NA

cdr3_aa: CASSPGGRDNQPQHF
j_call: TRBJ1-5
v_call: TRBV6-1
d_call: NA
cdr3_length: 15
clone_size: NA

cdr3_aa: CASSEVGRGVTEAFF
j_call: TRBJ1-1
v_call: TRBV2
d_call: NA
cdr3_length: 15
clone_size: NA

cdr3_aa: CASSDRFTGELFF
j_call: TRBJ2-2
v_call: TRBV5-1
d_call: NA
cdr3_length: 13
clone_size: NA

cdr3_aa: CASSSNPQGTGELFF
j_call: TRBJ2-2
v_call: TRBV27
d_call: NA
cdr3_length: 15
clone_size: NA

cdr3_aa: CASSWSGADTQYF
j_call: TRBJ2-3
v_call: TRBV25-1
d_call: NA
cdr3_length: 13
clone_size: NA